The 2 T cell receptor beta chains below were found in one sample sequenced in a study of T cell changes during pregnancy in multiple sclerosis. The table came from immunoSEQ multiplex PCR; TCRdb's copy has only in-frame clones and leaves some out. Of about 46,000 clones listed, about 91% are singletons. This material consisted of CD8+ T cells from peripheral blood mononuclear cells, taken after pregnancy. These receptors were obtained from a female donor with multiple sclerosis, enrolled in a pregnancy study.

This sequence joins TRBV6-5 and TRBJ1-1; no firm D call. The CDR3 spans 11 residues. V lost 8 bases and J lost 3, with 7 bases in between. Germline assignment: CDR1 MNHEY and CDR2 SVGAGI. Here the CDR3 DNA reads TGTGCCAGCCACCGAGACACTGAAGCTTTCTTT. It translates to CASHRDTEAFF.

The count of this clone is one. The chain is built from TRBV5-1 and TRBJ2-2; D is perhaps TRBD1 (6 bases). From germline, CDR1 is SGHRS and CDR2 YFSETQ. The CDR3 is made up of 13 amino acids. The germline V and J ends were trimmed by 2 bases and 6 bases, with 8 bases remaining between them. The CDR3 reads CASSFDRPGELFF. CDR3 nucleotide sequence: TGCGCCAGCAGCTTTGACAGGCCCGGGGAGCTGTTTTTT.